This T cell receptor beta chain was sequenced for a study of OX40 agonist ivuxolimab in advanced cancers. Findings of the study overall: Mean expanded clone counts were higher in CD8+ than CD4+ T cells.

Details on this clone: Its antigen is undetermined.

Germline CDR1 is LNHDA and CDR2 is SQIVND (reference sequence). This CDR3 is 15 amino acids long. V lost 2 bases to trimming and J lost 5 bases, with 15 bases between them. Data came from immunoSEQ multiplex PCR; TCRdb stores just in-frame clones and leaves some out. Of tens of thousands of clones detected, around 77% appear once; the ten largest clones hold roughly 6%. The chain has TRBV19 and TRBJ1-2; TRBD1 might be the D (5 bases). The material sequenced was CD4+ or CD8+ T cells sorted from blood, taken in a trial of the OX40 agonist ivuxolimab. This sequence originates from an adult with an advanced solid tumor such as melanoma, head and neck, liver or kidney cancer. DNA of the CDR3: TGTGCCAGTAGTATAAGACAGTCCTTGGGGTATGGCTACACCTTC. Its translation: CASSIRQSLGYGYTF.